The T cell receptor (beta chain) described here comes from a study of T cells after somatic rescue of genetic block. The CDR3 has 14 amino acids. Trimming removed 2 bases from V and 0 bases from J, with 8 bases in between. Germline V gives CDR1 SGHRS, CDR2 YFSETQ. Sequencing used immunoSEQ multiplex PCR; TCRdb keeps in-frame clones, though not all of them. Among some 90,000 clones listed, over 80% were seen once. This clone has only one observation. The sequence was obtained from a woman younger than 35. The sequencing input was peripheral blood mononuclear cells (PBMCs). The chain is built from TRBV5-1 and TRBJ1-1, with D unresolved. The CDR3 here is CASSLGTMNTEAFF. The CDR3 nucleotides are TGCGCCAGCAGCTTAGGAACAATGAACACTGAAGCTTTCTTT.